Presented here are 18 T cell receptor beta chains from one specimen sequenced in a study of beta chain features in type 1 diabetes. Expressed TCRB transcripts got sequenced, as all isolated RNA was reverse transcribed. Sequencing was performed with immunoSEQ multiplex PCR; in TCRdb, only in-frame clones are kept and a portion is missing. The sample has about 900,000 clones, 15% to 20% seen once. The sequenced material came from naive CD4+ T cells from blood. These receptors all come from a woman aged 18-29 years in good health.

With respect to this clone: In the same sample, other DNA sequences code for this CDR3. The chain is built from TRBV29-1 and TRBJ2-1; D is undetermined. CDR1 is SQVTM and CDR2 is ANQGSEA in the germline V gene. CDR3 length: 11 amino acids. Trimming pared 6 bases from V and 4 bases from J, leaving 7 bases between. The CDR3: CSVRLYNEQFF. The DNA for the CDR3 is TGCAGCGTGCGTTTATACAATGAGCAGTTCTTC.

In this sample, this clone turned up a few times. This chain connects TRBV2 to TRBJ2-7, with 8 bases matching TRBD2. This CDR3 region has 15 residues. Germline CDR1 reads SNHLY; CDR2 reads FYNNEI. The V and J ends lost 4 bases and 2 bases, in that order; junction bases with no gene match: 7. For the CDR3, the DNA is TGTGCCAGCAGTGTACTAGCGGCAGGGGCCTACGAGCAGTACTTC. Translating gives CASSVLAAGAYEQYF.

Regarding this clone: One end of the junction fails to match germline, which may point to a read error. This rearrangement joins TRBV29-1 to TRBJ1-1; 7 bases match TRBD1. This CDR3 is built from 13 residues. From germline, CDR1 is SQVTM and CDR2 ANQGSEA. CDR3 DNA sequence: TGCAGCGGACGCCAGGGGGTGAACACTGAAGTTTTCTTT. Its protein product is CSGRQGVNTEVFF.

The chain couples TRBV11-2 to TRBJ2-2; 11 nucleotides align to TRBD1. J lost 5 bases, V lost 2 bases, and 10 bases had no gene match. The CDR3 is 18 residues long. The germline CDR1 and CDR2 sequences are SGHAT and FQNNGV. The CDR3 region is CASSLSYMGQGETGELFF. CDR3 DNA sequence: TGTGCCAGCAGCTTATCGTATATGGGACAGGGGGAAACCGGGGAGCTGTTTTTT.

V gene TRBV18 combines with J gene TRBJ2-1, with D hard to call. There are 15 residues in the CDR3. Between the trimmed V and J ends, which lost 2 bases and 2 bases, there was a span of 10 bases. Germline values: CDR1 KGHSH, CDR2 LQKENI. DNA of the CDR3: TGTGCCAGCTCACCATCAGGTTTTACCTACAATGAGCAGTTCTTC. Residues: CASSPSGFTYNEQFF. Combining the CDR3 with reference TRBV18 and TRBJ2-1 gives the whole variable domain NAGVMQNPRHLVRRRGQEARLRCSPMKGHSHVYWYRQLPEEGLKFMVYLQKENIIDESGMPKERFSAEFPKEGPSILRIQQVVRGDSAAYFCASSPSGFTYNEQFFGPGTRLTVL.

The chain couples TRBV5-1 to TRBJ1-2; possible D gene TRBD1, 5 bases. There are 15 residues in the CDR3. Trimming cost V 0 bases and J 7 bases, with 16 bases left between them. CDR1 SGHRS and CDR2 YFSETQ come from the germline V gene. The CDR3 loop is CASSLGRGLESGYTF. CDR3 DNA: TGCGCCAGCAGCTTGGGTCGGGGGTTGGAAAGTGGCTACACCTTC.

This clone has a handful of counts. V gene TRBV7-3 combines with J gene TRBJ2-3; TRBD2 agrees at 7 bases. The V gene's germline CDR1 is SGHTA and CDR2 FQGTGA. The CDR3 runs 15 residues. Unmatched junction bases numbered 7, after V lost 5 bases and J lost 2 bases. CDR3 loop: CASSPGGSATDTQYF. CDR3 nucleotides: TGTGCCAGCAGCCCTGGCGGGAGCGCCACAGATACGCAGTATTTT.

This clone was seen a few times. The chain combines TRBV27 with TRBJ2-1, with 7 bases aligning to TRBD2. In germline, CDR1 is MNHEY, CDR2 SMNVEV (reference sequence). Trimming took 6 bases from V and 0 from J; bases not matched to a gene: 14. There are 18 residues in the CDR3. This chain's CDR3 is CASSFKPGGTLSYNEQFF. CDR3 coding DNA: TGTGCCAGCAGCTTTAAGCCCGGGGGGACCCTCTCCTACAATGAGCAGTTCTTC.

The gene calls are TRBV6-6 and TRBJ2-6; D is unresolved. Trimming stripped 5 bases from V and 0 bases from J, with 5 bases between. CDR3 length: 14 amino acids. Germline values: CDR1 MNHNY, CDR2 SVGAGI (reference sequence). CDR3 residues: CASSDFSGANVLTF. DNA for the CDR3: TGTGCCAGCAGTGACTTCTCTGGGGCCAACGTCCTGACTTTC.

This clone occurred a few times. The chain carries TRBV2 and TRBJ2-7; TRBD2 aligns across 7 bases. After removal of 3 bases from V and 0 bases from J, the junction contained 5 bases not matched to a gene. CDR1 SNHLY and CDR2 FYNNEI come from the germline V gene. The CDR3 runs to 15 residues. CDR3 nucleotides: TGTGCCAGCAGTGACTGGCTAGCGGACTCCTACGAGCAGTACTTC. Its protein is CASSDWLADSYEQYF.

This clone was detected a few times. The sample contains more than one DNA sequence encoding this CDR3. The chain couples TRBV7-9 to TRBJ2-3, with D perhaps matching TRBD2 (6 bases). Trimming shortened V by 3 bases and J by 5 bases, and 9 bases separated the two germline ends. The CDR3 has 13 amino acids. CDR1 is SEHNR and CDR2 is FQNEAQ in the germline V gene (reference sequence). This CDR3 is CASSFGSGDTQYF. The CDR3 DNA sequence: TGTGCCAGCAGCTTTGGTAGCGGAGATACGCAGTATTTT. Full variable domain (missing parts from reference TRBV7-9 and TRBJ2-3): DTGVSQNPRHKITKRGQNVTFRCDPISEHNRLYWYRQTLGQGPEFLTYFQNEAQLEKSRLLSDRFSAERPKGSFSTLEIQRTEQGDSAMYLCASSFGSGDTQYFGPGTRLTVL.

The rearrangement joins TRBV7-2 to TRBJ2-6; D call uncertain. Germline loops: CDR1 SGHTA, CDR2 FQGNSA. V lost 4 bases, J lost 0 bases, and 10 bases lay in between. The CDR3 consists of 16 residues. The CDR3 sequence: CASSSSVNSGANVLTF. For the CDR3, the DNA is TGTGCCAGCAGCTCTTCAGTGAACTCTGGGGCCAACGTCCTGACTTTC.

The V call is TRBV29-1, the J call TRBJ2-1; tentative D call: TRBD2 (6 bases). This CDR3 is 21 amino acids long. Trimming took 5 bases from V and 8 from J, leaving 40 bases between them. CDR1 and CDR2 from the germline V gene are SQVTM and ANQGSEA. CDR3 DNA sequence: TGCAGCGTTATCGTTTACAATTCCGGGACGCGGCGGACGCGCGGGGTGGATGAGCAGTTCTTC. The encoded protein is CSVIVYNSGTRRTRGVDEQFF.

This chain joins TRBV5-1 and TRBJ2-3; D perhaps matches TRBD2 (7 bases). The CDR3 contains 18 residues. V was trimmed by 4 bases and J by 2 bases, leaving 23 bases between them. The V gene's germline CDR1 is SGHRS and CDR2 YFSETQ. As DNA, the CDR3 is TGCGCCAGCAGCCAGGGGATGGCGCTAGCGGCTGTCACAGATACGCAGTATTTT. The encoded protein is CASSQGMALAAVTDTQYF.

This clone was recorded only once. The chain is built from TRBV7-2 and TRBJ2-7; 8 bases agree with TRBD2. The CDR3 runs 16 residues. The V segment lost 5 bases and the J segment 0 bases; nucleotides outside the gene matches: 9. In germline, CDR1 is SGHTA, CDR2 FQGNSA. CDR3 region: CASSPSLAGRSYEQYF. DNA for the CDR3: TGTGCCAGCAGCCCCAGTTTAGCGGGACGCTCCTACGAGCAGTACTTC.

This clone has just a few counts. V and J are TRBV5-4 and TRBJ2-1; the D is unclear. The CDR3 totals 12 residues. V was shortened by 1 base and J by 7 bases, with 6 bases between the two germline ends. Per the germline V gene, CDR1 is SGHNT and CDR2 is YYREEE (reference sequence). CDR3 region: CASSLFDNEQFF. The CDR3 nucleotides are TGTGCCAGCAGCTTGTTTGATAATGAGCAGTTCTTC.

V and J are TRBV28 and TRBJ2-2; TRBD2 matches 12 bases. V trimming: 6 bases; J trimming: 0 bases; junction bases outside the gene matches: 2. The germline gives CDR1 MDHEN, CDR2 SYDVKM. CDR3 length: 16 residues. The CDR3 region is CASRASGRANTGELFF. The CDR3 nucleotides are TGTGCCAGCAGGGCTAGCGGGAGGGCGAACACCGGGGAGCTGTTTTTT. Using reference TRBV28 and TRBJ2-2 for the parts outside the CDR3, the full variable domain is DVKVTQSSRYLVKRTGEKVFLECVQDMDHENMFWYRQDPGLGLRLIYFSYDVKMKEKGDIPEGYSVSREKKERFSLILESASTNQTSMYLCASRASGRANTGELFFGEGSRLTVL.

Note on this clone: This sample includes further DNA sequences coding for the same CDR3. This chain links TRBV2 with TRBJ2-5; D may be TRBD2 (6 bases). The length of the CDR3 is 13 residues. The germline CDR1 and CDR2 sequences are SNHLY and FYNNEI. V was pared by 5 bases and J by 2 bases, with 9 bases between. CDR3 nucleotide sequence: TGTGCCAGCAGTCGTAGCGGACAAGAGACCCAGTACTTC. Translation: CASSRSGQETQYF.